Following are 10 T cell receptor beta chains from one sample sequenced in a study of blood T cell repertoires in COVID-19. This table comes from immunoSEQ multiplex PCR, and its TCRdb copy is limited to in-frame clones, with some not included. The sample yields about 94,000 clones, 80% to 90% seen once. Source material: peripheral blood. The source of these receptors is a woman over 75 with acute or convalescent COVID-19.

Notes on this clone: The junction differs from germline at one of its ends, possibly a read error. V usage is TRBV20-1 and J usage is TRBJ1-2; D is unclear. Germline V gene lookup returns CDR1 DFQATT and CDR2 SNEGSKA (reference sequence). The CDR3 covers 11 residues. The chain's CDR3 is CSASFVYDYTF. In DNA, the CDR3 is TGCAGTGCTAGTTTTGTCTATGACTACACCTTC.

The chain employs TRBV7-3 and TRBJ2-7, with 7 bases that match TRBD1. The CDR3 covers 14 residues. Trimming removed 5 bases from V and 2 bases from J; junction bases left unmatched: 6. CDR1 and CDR2 from the germline V gene are SGHTA and FQGTGA. CDR3 sequence reads: CASSLQQGPYEQYF. The CDR3 nucleotides are TGTGCCAGCAGCCTACAACAGGGGCCCTACGAGCAGTACTTC.

This clone was seen only once. V gene TRBV7-3 combines with J gene TRBJ1-1; TRBD1 agrees at 8 bases. Germline V gene sequence: CDR1 SGHTA, CDR2 FQGTGA. There are 15 residues in the CDR3. J lost 3 bases, V lost 4 bases, and 7 bases had no gene match. The CDR3 loop reads CASSSDRGLHTEAFF. The CDR3 nucleotides are TGTGCCAGCAGCTCCGACAGGGGTCTCCACACTGAAGCTTTCTTT.

The chain employs TRBV5-4 and TRBJ2-3; maybe TRBD2 (6 bases). Germline loops: CDR1 SGHNT, CDR2 YYREEE (reference sequence). The CDR3 spans 14 residues. Trimming took 0 bases from V and 4 from J, leaving 9 bases between them. CDR3 loop: CASSLDTSPDTQYF. CDR3 DNA sequence: TGTGCCAGCAGCTTGGATACTAGCCCAGATACGCAGTATTTT.

The chain uses TRBV6-4 and TRBJ2-3; a possible D gene is TRBD2 (6 bases). Germline assignment: CDR1 MRHNA and CDR2 SNTAGT. V dropped 5 bases and J dropped 2 bases, with 8 bases sitting between them. The CDR3 is 13 residues long. The CDR3: CASSWDFTDTQYF. CDR3 bases: TGTGCCAGCAGTTGGGACTTCACAGATACGCAGTATTTT.

The chain couples TRBV6-2 or TRBV6-3 to TRBJ1-2; D uncertain. The V gene's germline CDR1 is MNHEY and CDR2 SVGEGT. The CDR3 loop spans 12 amino acids. V lost 4 bases, J lost 2 bases, and 5 bases lay in between. CDR3 amino acids: CASSSQNYGYTF. In DNA form, the CDR3 reads TGTGCCAGCAGTTCCCAGAACTATGGCTACACCTTC.

This chain connects TRBV5-6 to TRBJ2-3; TRBD2 aligns across 8 bases. The germline V gene encodes CDR1 SGHDT and CDR2 YYEEEE. The CDR3 is 16 amino acids. Trimming removed 3 bases from V and 3 bases from J; junction bases left unmatched: 9. The CDR3 loop is CASSSIGTRSTDTQYF. In DNA, the CDR3 is TGTGCCAGCAGCTCCATTGGGACTAGGAGTACAGATACGCAGTATTTT.

The J gene is TRBJ1-1, the V gene TRBV6-5; D remains unclear. Germline V lookup: CDR1 MNHEY, CDR2 SVGAGI. The CDR3 contains 11 residues. V gave up 3 bases and J gave up 14 bases, with 13 bases separating them. The CDR3 nucleotides are TGTGCCAGCAGTTATGGGGAGTTCGCCTTCTTT. Residues: CASSYGEFAFF.

The chain combines TRBV7-9 with TRBJ1-5, with no clear D. V lost 5 bases and J 5 bases, leaving 13 bases between the germline ends. Germline lookup yields CDR1 SEHNR and CDR2 FQNEAQ (reference sequence). This CDR3 spans 14 amino acids. The CDR3 DNA reads as TGTGCCAGCAGCCATCCGCCGGGTGATCAGCCCCAGCATTTT. Translated: CASSHPPGDQPQHF.

This chain uses TRBV5-1 with TRBJ2-3; 7 bases align to TRBD2. CDR3 length: 16 amino acids. Per germline, CDR1 SGHRS and CDR2 YFSETQ. Trimming removed 0 bases from V and 3 bases from J; junction bases left unmatched: 7. This CDR3 reads CASSLGGGSGTDTQYF. CDR3 DNA sequence: TGCGCCAGCAGCTTGGGAGGCGGGAGCGGTACAGATACGCAGTATTTT. Variable domain in full (rest from reference TRBV5-1 and TRBJ2-3): KAGVTQTPRYLIKTRGQQVTLSCSPISGHRSVSWYQQTPGQGLQFLFEYFSETQRNKGNFPGRFSGRQFSNSRSEMNVSTLELGDSALYLCASSLGGGSGTDTQYFGPGTRLTVL.